This TCR beta chain was captured in a study of T cells after yellow fever vaccination (dated by TCRdb to the late 2010s). The study in broad terms: The SMART-Seq v4 Ultra Low Input RNA kit was used to prepare libraries from fractions with low cell numbers. To follow T-cell clones before and after both primary and booster YFV17D yellow fever vaccination, bulk TCR alpha and beta repertoires underwent longitudinal sequencing. Two healthy male donors, one aged 18 to 29 and one aged 30 to 40 years, were included in the cohort. Blood samples were taken at several timepoints before and after primary and secondary immunization, and bulk PBMC replicates and cell subsets were isolated. The paper as a whole reports these results and caveats: Compared with the primary T-cell response, the secondary T-cell response was weaker but faster, peaking on day 5 rather than day 15. Computational filtering was needed because FACS-sorted repertoires could contain abundant contaminating clonotypes from the bulk population. Because the study included only a couple of donors, the extent to which the findings can be generalized is limited. A small fraction of clonotypes showed up in both the CD4 and CD8 compartments, probably as a result of convergent recombination. After the booster, most clones that had expanded after primary vaccination were detected again (about 97% of CD4 and around nine tenths of CD8), suggesting broad maintenance of memory.

The CDR3 goes from the cysteine to the phenylalanine over 15 residues. CDR3 DNA only is kept here, 45 bases in frame from base 1. CDR1 SGHTA and CDR2 FQGNSA are derived from the germline V gene. V loses 5 bases of germline sequence and J loses 3 bases, and the interval between the two ends is 15 bases. This clonotype was recorded a few times. Its target antigen remains unknown. The input lacks base qualities; no much larger clone sits a single base away. This specimen's treatment or condition label, interpreted: live attenuated yellow fever vaccine strain. At each blood-draw timepoint, two biological replicates of bulk PBMCs were obtained. PBMCs were isolated from peripheral blood using a standard Ficoll-Paque protocol. RNA was extracted with TriZol from bulk PBMCs, CD4 and CD8 fractions, and dextramer-positive and dextramer-negative fractions. TCR cDNA was synthesized by 5'RACE template switching, which introduced a universal primer site and unique molecular identifiers. Priming of cDNA synthesis was performed from both the TCR alpha and TCR beta constant segments. Two PCR steps were used to amplify libraries, with sample barcodes and sequencing adapters being added in the second step. Sequencing of the libraries was done on either Illumina HiSeq 2500 (2x100 bp) or NovaSeq (2x150 bp). The source study handled its data this way. MIGEC handled demultiplexing of reads and collapsing into UMI consensus sequences, while MiXCR performed V(D)J alignment. Clonotypes responding to the vaccine were identified with edgeR on replicate PBMC samples, with the criteria of FDR below 0.01 and a log2 fold change above 5 up to day 15. Each bulk clonotype received a CD4 or CD8 identity based on whether the sequenced CD4 or CD8 repertoire contained that clonotype at higher abundance. Through fastp at Q25 and MiXCR, TCRdb rebuilt clones from the public reads, retaining in-frame beta chains. Entries are consolidated by CDR3 protein sequence, retaining the most common genes and DNA. The V and J calls and clone size come from TCRdb's table, not from the authors' own analysis. The table for this sample lists a few hundred thousand distinct CDR3 sequences; roughly a fifth of them were counted only once. The ten biggest clones cover roughly an eighth of the sample.

This sequence originates from a man aged 25 to 40 who received the YFV17D yellow fever vaccine. The sequence links TRBV7-2 to TRBJ2-3; the D gene is not confidently resolved. Here the sequenced sample was PBMCs, taken 15 days after the yellow fever booster vaccination. The CDR3 amino acid sequence is: CASSPSWVRTDTQYF. The sequenced DNA is TGTGCCAGCAGCCCAAGCTGGGTCAGGACAGATACGCAGTATTTT. The CDR3, completed at both ends by the reference TRBV7-2 and TRBJ2-3 genes, gives the full variable domain GAGVSQSPSNKVTEKGKDVELRCDPISGHTALYWYRQSLGQGLEFLIYFQGNSAPDKSGLPSDRFSAERTGGSVSTLTIQRTQQEDSAVYLCASSPSWVRTDTQYFGPGTRLTVL.